This passage covers 3 T cell receptor beta chains from one sample sequenced in a study of blood T cell repertoires in COVID-19 (dated by TCRdb to 2019 to 2021). Library creation used the immunoSEQ multiplex PCR assay. TCRdb mirrors the immuneACCESS table, restricted to in-frame sequences. Some clones are absent from its copies; in checked studies, under half trace to an unresolved V gene, and the reason for the others is unknown. The sample yields 110,000 to 150,000 clones; around 88% were counted once. Over 2.5% of the sample comes from the top ten. The sample consisted of peripheral blood. These receptors came from a man in his 60s with active or convalescent COVID-19.

This clone was recorded a few times. The rearrangement joins TRBV14 to TRBJ2-2; 11 nucleotides match TRBD1. Germline CDR1 and CDR2: SGHDN and FVKESK. J was trimmed by 4 bases and V by 2 bases; bases with no gene match: 9. The CDR3 extends over 18 amino acids. The CDR3 protein is CASSQLPMDRGLTGELFF. Here the CDR3 DNA reads TGTGCCAGCAGCCAACTTCCCATGGACAGGGGGCTCACCGGGGAGCTGTTTTTT. Full variable domain (rest looked up from reference TRBV14 and TRBJ2-2): EAGVTQFPSHSVIEKGQTVTLRCDPISGHDNLYWYRRVMGKEIKFLLHFVKESKQDESGMPNNRFLAERTGGTYSTLKVQPAELEDSGVYFCASSQLPMDRGLTGELFFGEGSRLTVL.

This chain links TRBV6-2 or TRBV6-3 with TRBJ2-2; D possibly corresponds to TRBD2 (6 bases). V was trimmed by 2 bases and J by 2 bases, leaving 9 bases between them. The germline V gene has CDR1 MNHEY and CDR2 SVGEGT. The CDR3 runs to 15 residues. In nucleotides, the CDR3 is TGTGCCAGCAGTTACGGGACTTTTAACACCGGGGAGCTGTTTTTT. Encoded protein: CASSYGTFNTGELFF.

The chain carries TRBV6-2 or TRBV6-3 and TRBJ1-2; possible D gene TRBD1, 6 bases. V gave up 6 bases and J gave up 8 bases, with 16 bases separating them. CDR1 and CDR2 (germline): MNHEY, SVGEGT. The length of the CDR3 is 13 residues. CDR3 DNA: TGTGCCAGCAGCATCGGACAGAATCGAGGCTACACCTTC. Protein: CASSIGQNRGYTF.